Presented here are 10 T cell receptor beta chains from one specimen sequenced in a study of blood T cell repertoires in COVID-19. Sequenced by immunoSEQ multiplex PCR; TCRdb stores in-frame clones only, minus some. The data show about 120,000 clones, around three quarters seen once. Sequencing was performed on peripheral blood. Receptors originate from a man aged 35 to 55 with active or convalescent COVID-19.

This clone came up a few times. V and J are TRBV16 and TRBJ1-5, with no clear D. The ends were cut back, 4 bases at V and 4 bases at J, with 5 bases in the middle. This CDR3 is built from 12 residues. Germline V lookup: CDR1 KGHSY, CDR2 FQNENV. DNA for the CDR3: TGTGCCAGCAGCCCCGTGAATCAGCCCCAGCATTTT. Translating it yields CASSPVNQPQHF.

This clone was detected only once. The V gene is TRBV24-1, the J gene TRBJ2-1; 7 bases agree with TRBD2. The length of the CDR3 is 17 residues. CDR1 and CDR2 (germline): KGHDR, SFDVKD. Germline trimming cut 4 bases from V and 2 bases from J; bases unmatched to any gene: 10. Here the CDR3 DNA reads TGTGCCACCAGTGACGCCGGGGCTAGCGGTACCTACAATGAGCAGTTCTTC. Its protein product is CATSDAGASGTYNEQFF.

This clone appeared once. Compared with germline, one end of the junction differs, possibly owing to a read error. The chain joins TRBV14 to TRBJ2-1; possibly TRBD1 for D (5 bases). CDR1 and CDR2 (germline): SGHDN, FVKESK. The CDR3 consists of 13 residues. The DNA of the CDR3 is TGTGCCAGCAGCCCGGCCAGGGTGGGCCCCCCGCTCTTC. Its protein is CASSPARVGPPLF.

The chain recombines TRBV10-1 with TRBJ2-7, with a possible D match to TRBD2 (6 bases). This CDR3 region has 16 residues. CDR1 is WNHNN, CDR2 SYGVQD, per germline (reference sequence). Between the trimmed V and J ends, which lost 3 bases and 3 bases, there was a span of 18 bases. The CDR3 bases are TGCGCCAGCAGTGATCTTGGGACCCTGGGGGGCTACGAGCAGTACTTC. Its translation is CASSDLGTLGGYEQYF.

Concerning this clone: The sample contains more than one DNA sequence encoding this CDR3. The chain recombines TRBV20-1 with TRBJ1-1; the match to TRBD1 covers 7 bases. V was pared by 5 bases and J by 5 bases, with 2 bases of the junction left unmatched. The V gene's germline CDR1 is DFQATT and CDR2 SNEGSKA (reference sequence). This CDR3 spans 11 amino acids. CDR3 in DNA: TGCAGTGCTGACAGGGAAACTGAAGCTTTCTTT. Translated, it gives CSADRETEAFF.

In this sample, this clone turned up once. The chain combines TRBV29-1 with TRBJ1-4, with a possible D match to TRBD1 (6 bases). The V end lost 5 bases, the J end lost 2 bases, and 12 bases lay between the germline ends. This CDR3 has 14 residues. Germline assignment: CDR1 SQVTM and CDR2 ANQGSEA. The CDR3 loop is CSVLQGTTNEKLFF. The CDR3 bases are TGCAGCGTTTTACAGGGTACCACTAATGAAAAACTGTTTTTT.

The rearrangement uses TRBV19 and TRBJ1-5; D call uncertain. Germline-derived CDR1 and CDR2 are LNHDA and SQIVND (reference sequence). Deletions cut 4 bases from V and 1 base from J, with 8 bases between. This CDR3 comprises 14 residues. The CDR3 is CASSSGGSNQPQHF. DNA of the CDR3: TGTGCCAGTAGTAGCGGTGGGAGCAATCAGCCCCAGCATTTT.

The rearrangement joins TRBV7-2 to TRBJ1-1; perhaps TRBD1 as D (5 bases). Looked up from germline, CDR1 is SGHTA and CDR2 is FQGNSA. The CDR3 sequence is 15 residues long. V was trimmed by 3 bases and J by 1 base, leaving 12 bases between them. CDR3 sequence reads: CASSFFRTTNTEAFF. CDR3 coding DNA: TGTGCCAGCAGCTTCTTCCGGACAACGAACACTGAAGCTTTCTTT.

This clone occurred a few times. The chain joins TRBV19 to TRBJ2-1; 7 bases map to TRBD2. Germline values: CDR1 LNHDA, CDR2 SQIVND (reference sequence). The trim removed 6 bases at V and 5 bases at J, leaving 10 bases unmatched. CDR3 size: 15 residues. The CDR3 DNA follows: TGTGCCAGTAGGGAAATAGCGGGCGGGGACAATGAGCAGTTCTTC. Encoded protein: CASREIAGGDNEQFF.

This clone was seen just once. The chain uses TRBV10-3 and TRBJ1-5; the D gene is possibly TRBD1 (5 bases). Per the germline V gene, CDR1 is ENHRY and CDR2 is SYGVKD. Trimming took off 0 bases at V and 1 base at J, with 13 bases between the two ends. The CDR3 length is 17 residues. DNA of the CDR3: TGTGCCATCAGTGAGTCGGCCAGGGTGGAAAGCAATCAGCCCCAGCATTTT. Its protein product is CAISESARVESNQPQHF.